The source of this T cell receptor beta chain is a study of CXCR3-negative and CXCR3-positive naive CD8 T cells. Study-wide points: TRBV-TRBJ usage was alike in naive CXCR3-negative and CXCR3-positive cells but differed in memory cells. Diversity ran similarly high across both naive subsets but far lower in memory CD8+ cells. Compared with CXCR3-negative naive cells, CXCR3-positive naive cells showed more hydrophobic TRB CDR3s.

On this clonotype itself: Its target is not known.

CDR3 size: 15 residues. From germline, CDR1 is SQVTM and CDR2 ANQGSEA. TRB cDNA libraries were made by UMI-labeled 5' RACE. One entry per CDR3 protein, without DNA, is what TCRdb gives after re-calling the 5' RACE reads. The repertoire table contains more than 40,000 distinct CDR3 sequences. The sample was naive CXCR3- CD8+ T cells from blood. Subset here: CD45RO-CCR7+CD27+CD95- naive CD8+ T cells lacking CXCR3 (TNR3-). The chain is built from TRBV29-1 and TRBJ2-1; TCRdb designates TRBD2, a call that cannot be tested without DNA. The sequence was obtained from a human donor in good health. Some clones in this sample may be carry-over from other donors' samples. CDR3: CSVSRRGGEWNEQFF.